This T cell receptor beta chain emerged from a study of blood T cell repertoires in COVID-19. For the study at large: The samples span acute and convalescent COVID-19 from the United States, Italy and Spain. T cells, B-cell-depleted T cells, or PBMCs supplied cDNA or gDNA.

The repertoire was sequenced with immunoSEQ multiplex PCR; TCRdb's copy has only in-frame clones and lacks some. The sample gives 150,000 to 200,000 clones, 75% to 85% of which show up once; around 15% is in the top ten. Individuals drawn from under 30 US areas were roughly 18 to 95 years old. Categorization into cohorts depended on clinical history that participants reported. CDR1 SGDLS and CDR2 YYNGEE come from the germline V gene. V lost 1 base and J lost 4, with 12 bases in between. This CDR3 has 14 residues. This sequence originates from a man aged 50 or older who had recovered from COVID-19. V is TRBV9 and J is TRBJ2-7; possible D gene TRBD2, 6 bases. The sequenced sample was PBMCs or T cells enriched from blood (not recorded which). The DNA of the CDR3 is TGTGCCAGCAGCGTATCTAGCGACCAATACGAGCAGTACTTC. Its protein product is CASSVSSDQYEQYF.